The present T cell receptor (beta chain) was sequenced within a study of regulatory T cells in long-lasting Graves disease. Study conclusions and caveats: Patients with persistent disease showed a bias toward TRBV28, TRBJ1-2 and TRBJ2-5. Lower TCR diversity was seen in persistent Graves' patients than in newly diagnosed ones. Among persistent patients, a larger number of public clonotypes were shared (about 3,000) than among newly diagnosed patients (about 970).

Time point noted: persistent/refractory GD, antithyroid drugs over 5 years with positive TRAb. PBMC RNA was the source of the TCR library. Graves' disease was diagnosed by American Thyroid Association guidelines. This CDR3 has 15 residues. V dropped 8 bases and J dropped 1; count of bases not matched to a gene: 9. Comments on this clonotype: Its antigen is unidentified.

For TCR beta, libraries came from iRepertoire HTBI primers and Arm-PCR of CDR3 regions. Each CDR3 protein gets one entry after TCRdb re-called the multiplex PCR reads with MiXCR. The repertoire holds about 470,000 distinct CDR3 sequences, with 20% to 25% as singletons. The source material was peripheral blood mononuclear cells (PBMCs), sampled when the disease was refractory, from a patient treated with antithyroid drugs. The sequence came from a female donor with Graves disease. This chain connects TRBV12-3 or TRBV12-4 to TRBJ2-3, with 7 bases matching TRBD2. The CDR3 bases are TGTGCCAGCTCCTCGGATCGGGAGGGCACAGATACGCAGTATTTT. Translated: CASSSDREGTDTQYF.